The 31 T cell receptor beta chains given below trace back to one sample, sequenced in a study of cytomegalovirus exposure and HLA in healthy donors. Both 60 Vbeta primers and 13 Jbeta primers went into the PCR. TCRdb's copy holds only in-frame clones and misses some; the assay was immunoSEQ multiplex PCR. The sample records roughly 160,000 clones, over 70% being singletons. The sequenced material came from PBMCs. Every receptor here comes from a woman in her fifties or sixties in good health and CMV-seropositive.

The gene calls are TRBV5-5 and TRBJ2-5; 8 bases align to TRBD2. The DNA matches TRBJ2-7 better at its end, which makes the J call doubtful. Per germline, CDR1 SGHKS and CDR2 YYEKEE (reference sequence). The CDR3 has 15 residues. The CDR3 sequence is CASSLEVSGTHEQYF. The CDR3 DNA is TGTGCCAGCAGCTTGGAGGTTAGCGGGACCCACGAGCAGTACTTC.

CDR3 coding DNA: TGCGCCAGCAGCTTGGGAAGTCTAGCGGTCTACGAGCAGTACTTC. Translation: CASSLGSLAVYEQYF. J is TRBJ2-7 and V is TRBV5-1, with TRBD2 identical over 7 bases. The CDR3 length is 15 residues. V lost 0 bases, J lost 3 bases, and 6 bases stayed unmatched. CDR1 is SGHRS and CDR2 is YFSETQ in the germline V gene.

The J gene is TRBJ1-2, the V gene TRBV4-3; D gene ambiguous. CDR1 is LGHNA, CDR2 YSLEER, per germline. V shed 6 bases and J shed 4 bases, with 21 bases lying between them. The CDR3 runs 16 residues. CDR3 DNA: TGCGCCAGCAGTTCCTCTGCCCAGCGAACGGGCTATGGCTACACCTTC. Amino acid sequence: CASSSSAQRTGYGYTF.

The CDR3 loop is CASSSRTGGAYEKLFF. Written as DNA, the CDR3 is TGTGCCAGCAGTTCCCGGACAGGGGGCGCTTATGAAAAACTGTTTTTT. The rearrangement uses TRBV27 and TRBJ1-4; TRBD1 matches at 11 bases. CDR1 and CDR2 from the germline V gene are MNHEY and SMNVEV (reference sequence). J lost 6 bases, V lost 4 bases, and 7 bases had no gene match. CDR3 length: 16 residues.

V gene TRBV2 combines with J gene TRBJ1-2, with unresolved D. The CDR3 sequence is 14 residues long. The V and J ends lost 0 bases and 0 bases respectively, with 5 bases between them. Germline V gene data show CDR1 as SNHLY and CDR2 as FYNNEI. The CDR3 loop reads CASSEASANYGYTF. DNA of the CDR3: TGTGCCAGCAGTGAAGCTTCCGCTAACTATGGCTACACCTTC.

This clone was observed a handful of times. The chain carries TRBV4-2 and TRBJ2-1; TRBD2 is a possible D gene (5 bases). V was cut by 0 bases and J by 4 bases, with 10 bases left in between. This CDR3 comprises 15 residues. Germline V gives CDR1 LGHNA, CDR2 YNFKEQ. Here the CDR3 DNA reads TGTGCCAGCAGCCAAGATCAAGCGGTGTACAATGAGCAGTTCTTC. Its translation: CASSQDQAVYNEQFF.

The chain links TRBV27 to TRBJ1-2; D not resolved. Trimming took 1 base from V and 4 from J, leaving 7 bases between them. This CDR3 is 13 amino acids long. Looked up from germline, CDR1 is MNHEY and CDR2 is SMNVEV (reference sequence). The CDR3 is CASSLLSGYGYTF. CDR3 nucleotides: TGTGCCAGCAGTTTATTATCGGGCTATGGCTACACCTTC.

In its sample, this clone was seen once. DNA for the CDR3: TGTGCCAGCAGAGTATCAGGGGGACCAGTCCATCCCACTTATGGCTACACCTTC. Amino acid sequence: CASRVSGGPVHPTYGYTF. This chain joins TRBV6-4 and TRBJ1-2, with 7 bases matching TRBD1. The V and J ends lost 6 bases and 5 bases, in that order; junction bases with no gene match: 21. The CDR3 loop spans 18 amino acids. Germline CDR1 reads MRHNA; CDR2 reads SNTAGT.

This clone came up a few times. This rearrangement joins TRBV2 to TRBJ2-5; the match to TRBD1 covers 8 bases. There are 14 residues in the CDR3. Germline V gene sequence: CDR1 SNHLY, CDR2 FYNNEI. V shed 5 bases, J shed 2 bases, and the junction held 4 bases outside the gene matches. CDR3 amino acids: CASSTRTGQETQYF. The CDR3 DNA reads TGTGCCAGCAGTACCCGGACAGGGCAAGAGACCCAGTACTTC.

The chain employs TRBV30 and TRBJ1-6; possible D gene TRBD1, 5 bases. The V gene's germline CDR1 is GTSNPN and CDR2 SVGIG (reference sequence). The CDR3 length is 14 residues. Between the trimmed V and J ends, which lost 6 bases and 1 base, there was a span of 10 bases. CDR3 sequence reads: CACPTGSYNSPLHF. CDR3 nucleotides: TGTGCCTGCCCCACAGGTTCCTATAATTCACCCCTCCACTTT.

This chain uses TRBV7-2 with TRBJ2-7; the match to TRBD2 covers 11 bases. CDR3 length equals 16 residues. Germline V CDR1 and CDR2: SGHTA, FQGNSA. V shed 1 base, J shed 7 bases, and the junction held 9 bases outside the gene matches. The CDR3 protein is CASSLGLAGSPGEQYF. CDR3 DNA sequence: TGTGCCAGCAGCTTAGGACTAGCGGGGTCCCCTGGGGAGCAGTACTTC.

The CDR3 is CASSGGQGGGLRNEKLFF. In nucleotides, the CDR3 is TGTGCCAGCAGCGGAGGACAGGGTGGAGGGCTACGCAATGAAAAACTGTTTTTT. The chain combines TRBV5-4 with TRBJ1-4, with 8 positions matching TRBD1. Germline CDR1 reads SGHNT; CDR2 reads YYREEE (reference sequence). The V gene end was trimmed by 4 bases and the J gene end by 5 bases; junction bases not matched to a gene: 16. This CDR3 has 18 residues.

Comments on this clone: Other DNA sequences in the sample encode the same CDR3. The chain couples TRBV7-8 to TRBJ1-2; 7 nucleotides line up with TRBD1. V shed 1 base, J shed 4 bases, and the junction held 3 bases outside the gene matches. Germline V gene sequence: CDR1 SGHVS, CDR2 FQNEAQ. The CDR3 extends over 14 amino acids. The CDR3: CASSLGQGGYGYTF. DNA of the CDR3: TGTGCCAGCAGCTTAGGACAGGGCGGCTATGGCTACACCTTC.

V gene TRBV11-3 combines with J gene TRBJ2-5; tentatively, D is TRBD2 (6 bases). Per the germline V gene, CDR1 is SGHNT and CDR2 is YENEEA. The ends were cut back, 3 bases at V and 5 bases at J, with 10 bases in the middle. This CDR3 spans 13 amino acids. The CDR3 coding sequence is TGTGCCAGCAGCTTTGGAGGGTTGGAGACCCAGTACTTC. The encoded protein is CASSFGGLETQYF.

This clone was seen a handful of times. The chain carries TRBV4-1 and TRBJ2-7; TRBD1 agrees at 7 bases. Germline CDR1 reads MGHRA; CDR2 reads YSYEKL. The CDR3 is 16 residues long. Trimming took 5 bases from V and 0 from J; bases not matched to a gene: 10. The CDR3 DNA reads TGCGCCAGCAGCTTTCGGACAGGCGAAAGCTCCTACGAGCAGTACTTC. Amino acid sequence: CASSFRTGESSYEQYF.

As DNA, the CDR3 is TGTGCCAGCAGTTATAGGGGACTAGCGGGGCGCAATGGCCAGTACTTC. Its protein is CASSYRGLAGRNGQYF. V gene TRBV6-5 combines with J gene TRBJ2-5, with 13 bases aligning to TRBD2. The CDR3 spans 16 residues. Germline V CDR1 and CDR2: MNHEY, SVGAGI. V shed 3 bases and J 10 bases; nucleotides not matched to a gene: 11.

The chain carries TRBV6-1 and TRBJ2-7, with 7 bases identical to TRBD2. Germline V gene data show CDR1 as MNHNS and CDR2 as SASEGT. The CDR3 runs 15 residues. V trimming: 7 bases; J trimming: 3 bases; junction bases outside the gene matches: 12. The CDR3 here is CASTGVGLGSYEQYF. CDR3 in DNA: TGTGCCAGCACGGGGGTAGGACTAGGGAGCTACGAGCAGTACTTC.

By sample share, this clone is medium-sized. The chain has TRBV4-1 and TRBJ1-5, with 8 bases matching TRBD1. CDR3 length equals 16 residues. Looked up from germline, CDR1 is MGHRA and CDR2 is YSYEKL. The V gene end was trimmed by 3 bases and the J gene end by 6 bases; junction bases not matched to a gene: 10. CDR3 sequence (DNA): TGCGCCAGCAGCCACGTGTGGGCCAGGGGGCCTCAGCCCCAGCATTTT. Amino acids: CASSHVWARGPQPQHF.

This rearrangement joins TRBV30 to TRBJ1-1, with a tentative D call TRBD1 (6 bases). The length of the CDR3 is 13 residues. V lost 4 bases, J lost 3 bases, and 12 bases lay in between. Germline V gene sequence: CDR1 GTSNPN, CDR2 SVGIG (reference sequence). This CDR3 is CAWTRGRDTEAFF. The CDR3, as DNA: TGTGCCTGGACGAGGGGGAGAGACACTGAAGCTTTCTTT.

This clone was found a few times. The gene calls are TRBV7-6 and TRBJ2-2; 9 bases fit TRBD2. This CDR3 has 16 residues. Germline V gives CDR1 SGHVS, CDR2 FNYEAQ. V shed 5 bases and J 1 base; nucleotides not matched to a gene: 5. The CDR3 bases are TGTGCCAGCAGCCCGTTAGCGGGAGAGAACACCGGGGAGCTGTTTTTT. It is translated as CASSPLAGENTGELFF.

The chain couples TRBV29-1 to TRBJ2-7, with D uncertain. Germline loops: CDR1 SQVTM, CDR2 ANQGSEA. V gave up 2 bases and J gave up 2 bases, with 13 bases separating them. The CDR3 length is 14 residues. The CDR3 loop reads CSVESPSVPYEQYF. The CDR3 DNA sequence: TGCAGCGTTGAATCCCCCAGCGTACCCTACGAGCAGTACTTC.

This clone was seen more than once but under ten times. CDR3 in DNA: TGTGCCAGCAGCCTGACTAGCGGGGTTTCCTACAATGAGCAGTTCTTC. It yields the protein CASSLTSGVSYNEQFF. This chain connects TRBV5-5 to TRBJ2-1; 11 nucleotides match TRBD2. V gave up 4 bases and J gave up 1 base; unmatched junction bases: 4. The CDR3 length is 16 residues. Per the germline V gene, CDR1 is SGHKS and CDR2 is YYEKEE (reference sequence).

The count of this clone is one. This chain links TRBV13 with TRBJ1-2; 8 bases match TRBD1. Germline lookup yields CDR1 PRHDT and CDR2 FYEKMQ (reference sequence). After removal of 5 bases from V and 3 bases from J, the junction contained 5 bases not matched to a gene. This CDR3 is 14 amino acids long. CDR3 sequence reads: CASSQTGQDYGYTF. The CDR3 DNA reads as TGTGCCAGCAGCCAAACGGGACAGGACTATGGCTACACCTTC.

This chain's CDR3 is CASRFTGTAGSYEQYF. Written as DNA, the CDR3 is TGTGCCAGTAGATTCACCGGGACCGCCGGGAGCTACGAGCAGTACTTC. This sequence joins TRBV19 and TRBJ2-7; possibly TRBD2 for D (6 bases). There are 16 residues in the CDR3. The germline CDR1 and CDR2 sequences are LNHDA and SQIVND (reference sequence). V dropped 6 bases and J dropped 3 bases, with 21 bases sitting between them.

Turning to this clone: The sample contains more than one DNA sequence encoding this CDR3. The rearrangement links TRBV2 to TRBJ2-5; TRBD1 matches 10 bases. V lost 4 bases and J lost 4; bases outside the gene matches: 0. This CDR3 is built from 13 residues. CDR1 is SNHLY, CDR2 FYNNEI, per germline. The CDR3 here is CASSGTGGETQYF. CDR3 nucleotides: TGTGCCAGCAGTGGGACAGGGGGAGAGACCCAGTACTTC.

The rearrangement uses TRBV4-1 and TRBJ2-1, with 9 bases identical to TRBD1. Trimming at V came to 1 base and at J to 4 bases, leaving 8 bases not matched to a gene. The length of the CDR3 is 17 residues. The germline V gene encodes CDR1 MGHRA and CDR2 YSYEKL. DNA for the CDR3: TGCGCCAGCAGCCAAGGAGCCGGGACAGGGTCTTACAATGAGCAGTTCTTC. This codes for CASSQGAGTGSYNEQFF.

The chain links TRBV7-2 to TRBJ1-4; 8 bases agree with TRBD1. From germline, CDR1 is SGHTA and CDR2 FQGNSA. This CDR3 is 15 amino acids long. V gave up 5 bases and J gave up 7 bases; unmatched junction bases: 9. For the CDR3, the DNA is TGTGCCAGCAGCAAAGGACAGGGTGTGGGTGAAAAACTGTTTTTT. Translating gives CASSKGQGVGEKLFF.

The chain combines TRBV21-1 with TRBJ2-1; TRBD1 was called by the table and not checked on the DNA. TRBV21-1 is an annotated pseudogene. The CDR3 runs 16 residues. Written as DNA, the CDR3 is TGTGCCAGCAGCAAAGGCGCGACAGGGGGGATCTATGAGCAGTTCTTC. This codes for CASSKGATGGIYEQFF.

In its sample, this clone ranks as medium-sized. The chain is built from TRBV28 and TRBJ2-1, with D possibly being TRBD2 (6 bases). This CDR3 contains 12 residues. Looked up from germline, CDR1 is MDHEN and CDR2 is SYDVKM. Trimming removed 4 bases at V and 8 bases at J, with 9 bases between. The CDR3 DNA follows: TGTGCCAGCAGTTCGGGACTCCATGAGCAGTTCTTC. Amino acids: CASSSGLHEQFF.

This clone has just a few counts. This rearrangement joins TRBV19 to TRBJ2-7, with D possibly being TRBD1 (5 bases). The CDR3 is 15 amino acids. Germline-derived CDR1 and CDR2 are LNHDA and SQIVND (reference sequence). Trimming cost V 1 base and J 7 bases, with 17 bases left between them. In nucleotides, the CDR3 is TGTGCCAGTAGTATAGTCCCCACCGACAGTTCGGAGCAGTACTTC. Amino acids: CASSIVPTDSSEQYF.

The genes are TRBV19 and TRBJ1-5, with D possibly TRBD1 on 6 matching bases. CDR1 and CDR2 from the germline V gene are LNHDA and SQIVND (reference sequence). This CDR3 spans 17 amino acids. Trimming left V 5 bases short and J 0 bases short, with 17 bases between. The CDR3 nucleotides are TGTGCCAGTAGTTCCGCCACGGGACACCATAGCAATCAGCCCCAGCATTTT. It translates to CASSSATGHHSNQPQHF. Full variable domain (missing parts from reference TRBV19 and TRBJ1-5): DGGITQSPKYLFRKEGQNVTLSCEQNLNHDAMYWYRQDPGQGLRLIYYSQIVNDFQKGDIAEGYSVSREKKESFPLTVTSAQKNPTAFYLCASSSATGHHSNQPQHFGDGTRLSIL.